Reported below is one T cell receptor (beta chain). Its antigen is still unknown. Described treatment: oral pan-JAK inhibitor, 5-10 mg twice daily. This sample is part of a study of CD8+ T cells in alopecia areata. About the research overall: Those treated were given oral tofacitinib at 5 to 10 mg twice daily.

RNA extraction was followed by reverse transcription into cDNA, which acted as the sequencing template. Assay: immunoSEQ multiplex PCR; the TCRdb copy retains only in-frame clones and omits some. The table has 190,000 or so clones, roughly 64% seen once. The germline V gene encodes CDR1 MGHRA and CDR2 YSYEKL. The CDR3 loop spans 14 amino acids. Trimming shortened V by 4 bases and J by 8 bases, and 17 bases separated the two germline ends. General study results and limits: A large proportion of expanded lesional clones were detected persisting in scalp and blood during tofacitinib. Among the 100 top clones, expanded CD8+ clones, like scalp clonality, were significantly decreased by tofacitinib.

This TCR derives from a human donor with alopecia areata. The input for sequencing was CD8+ T cells sorted from blood, taken at week 24, from a patient treated with tofacitinib. V usage is TRBV4-1 and J usage is TRBJ1-2; D is unresolved. The CDR3 DNA reads TGCGCCAGCAGCCCACCGGACGAGGCGGGGGGCTACACCTTC. Protein sequence: CASSPPDEAGGYTF.